The 26 T cell receptor beta chains reported below all come from one sample, sequenced in a study of cytomegalovirus exposure and HLA in healthy donors. PCR employed 60 Vbeta and 13 Jbeta primers. Only in-frame clones appear in the TCRdb table, and some are missing; sequencing was by immunoSEQ multiplex PCR. Seen here are 65,000 to 90,000 clones, 72% observed once, and the top ten hold about 12%. Material for sequencing was PBMCs. Receptor source: a woman aged 40 to 50 in good health and CMV-seropositive.

This chain uses TRBV11-3 with TRBJ1-2; D uncertain. Germline lookup yields CDR1 SGHNT and CDR2 YENEEA. The CDR3 sequence is 13 residues long. The V and J ends lost 5 bases and 4 bases respectively, with 11 bases between them. The CDR3 is CASSEGLPYGYTF. In DNA form, the CDR3 reads TGTGCCAGCAGCGAAGGACTTCCCTATGGCTACACCTTC. Variable domain in full (rest from reference TRBV11-3 and TRBJ1-2): EAGVVQSPRYKIIEKKQPVAFWCNPISGHNTLYWYLQNLGQGPELLIRYENEEAVDDSQLPKDRFSAERLKGVDSTLKIQPAELGDSAVYLCASSEGLPYGYTFGSGTRLTVV.

The chain combines TRBV7-9 with TRBJ2-7; TRBD2 matches 9 bases. This CDR3 comprises 15 residues. Looked up from germline, CDR1 is SEHNR and CDR2 is FQNEAQ (reference sequence). The junction had 8 bases not matched to a gene; V was cut back by 5 bases and J by 3 bases. The DNA of the CDR3 is TGTGCCAGCAGCGCGCGGGCTAGCGGGGTCTACGAGCAGTACTTC. Its translation is CASSARASGVYEQYF. Complete variable domain (other parts from reference TRBV7-9 and TRBJ2-7): DTGVSQNPRHKITKRGQNVTFRCDPISEHNRLYWYRQTLGQGPEFLTYFQNEAQLEKSRLLSDRFSAERPKGSFSTLEIQRTEQGDSAMYLCASSARASGVYEQYFGPGTRLTVT.

The CDR3 loop reads CASSDSPSAGELFF. In DNA form, the CDR3 reads TGCGCCAGCAGTGACTCTCCTTCCGCCGGGGAGCTGTTTTTT. This chain links TRBV10-1 with TRBJ2-2; D not resolved. The V gene lost 3 bases and the J gene lost 6 bases, with 11 bases spanning the gap. There are 14 residues in the CDR3. Germline loops: CDR1 WNHNN, CDR2 SYGVQD (reference sequence).

The chain uses TRBV20-1 and TRBJ1-1; D not certain. This CDR3 spans 11 amino acids. CDR1 is DFQATT and CDR2 is SNEGSKA in the germline V gene (reference sequence). CDR3 region: CSSLANTEAFF. CDR3 bases: TGCAGCTCCTTGGCAAACACTGAAGCTTTCTTT.

This clone was counted only a few times. The chain recombines TRBV6-1 with TRBJ1-2; 8 nucleotides align to TRBD1. This CDR3 spans 13 amino acids. From germline, CDR1 is MNHNS and CDR2 SASEGT. The junction had 4 bases not matched to a gene; V was cut back by 8 bases and J by 2 bases. CDR3 region: CASSQGANYGYTF. The CDR3 DNA reads as TGTGCCAGCTCGCAGGGGGCGAACTATGGCTACACCTTC.

The V and J genes are TRBV5-4 and TRBJ1-1, with D hard to call. From germline, CDR1 is SGHNT and CDR2 YYREEE (reference sequence). The CDR3 length is 15 residues. V lost 2 bases to trimming and J lost 4 bases, with 15 bases between them. The CDR3 protein is CASSFSGSGSTEAFF. The CDR3 coding sequence is TGTGCCAGCAGCTTTTCAGGTTCAGGCAGCACTGAAGCTTTCTTT.

The rearrangement joins TRBV29-1 to TRBJ1-2; 7 bases are shared with TRBD1. The CDR3 sequence is 12 residues long. V shed 3 bases and J 8 bases; nucleotides not matched to a gene: 6. Germline V lookup: CDR1 SQVTM, CDR2 ANQGSEA. In DNA form, the CDR3 reads TGCAGCGTTGATATTACAGGGGTCGGCTACACCTTC. Translated, it gives CSVDITGVGYTF.

The chain couples TRBV7-2 to TRBJ2-7, with 14 bases fitting TRBD2. The CDR3 runs to 16 residues. With 5 bases clipped from V and 6 bases from J, the junction kept 9 bases outside the gene matches. CDR1 and CDR2 from the germline V gene are SGHTA and FQGNSA. The DNA of the CDR3 is TGTGCCAGCAGCACACGACTAGCGGGGGGGCCAGGCGAGCAGTACTTC. It is translated as CASSTRLAGGPGEQYF.

V usage is TRBV15 and J usage is TRBJ2-7; D might be TRBD1 (6 bases). This CDR3 is built from 14 residues. Germline CDR1 reads LNHNV; CDR2 reads YYDKDF (reference sequence). V gave up 5 bases and J gave up 1 base, with 12 bases separating them. The CDR3 region is CATSPRQESYEQYF. The CDR3 coding sequence is TGTGCCACCAGCCCCCGACAGGAATCCTACGAGCAGTACTTC.

V usage is TRBV6-1 and J usage is TRBJ1-5; 7 bases map to TRBD1. The CDR3 has 14 residues. The trim removed 3 bases at V and 4 bases at J, leaving 3 bases unmatched. Germline V gene sequence: CDR1 MNHNS, CDR2 SASEGT. The CDR3 loop is CASSEAGGNQPQHF. DNA of the CDR3: TGTGCCAGCAGTGAGGCAGGGGGGAATCAGCCCCAGCATTTT.

This clone was counted a few times. The chain carries TRBV15 and TRBJ1-4; weak D call: TRBD1 (5 bases). The CDR3 extends over 18 amino acids. The germline gives CDR1 LNHNV, CDR2 YYDKDF (reference sequence). V gave up 8 bases and J gave up 4 bases, with 26 bases separating them. The DNA for the CDR3 is TGTGCCACCGGCAACCCAGACAGCGTCACGGGGGGTAATGAAAAACTGTTTTTT. This translates into CATGNPDSVTGGNEKLFF.

This chain uses TRBV30 with TRBJ1-3; TRBD1 matches 10 bases. This CDR3 has 15 amino acids. CDR1 GTSNPN and CDR2 SVGIG come from the germline V gene (reference sequence). J was trimmed by 4 bases and V by 5 bases; bases with no gene match: 8. The CDR3 loop is CAWDPDRGRGNTIYF. CDR3 nucleotide sequence: TGTGCCTGGGATCCGGACAGGGGGAGGGGAAACACCATATATTTT.

The V and J genes are TRBV16 and TRBJ2-1; 7 positions agree with TRBD2. Germline lookup yields CDR1 KGHSY and CDR2 FQNENV. V lost 0 bases, J lost 8 bases, and 7 bases stayed unmatched. CDR3 size: 15 residues. The CDR3 loop reads CASSQSQGGWDEQFF. CDR3 DNA sequence: TGTGCCAGCAGCCAATCCCAGGGAGGGTGGGATGAGCAGTTCTTC.

The V gene is TRBV10-1, the J gene TRBJ2-2; TRBD2 aligns across 16 bases. The ends lost 5 bases at V and 5 bases at J; junction bases unmatched: 8. The CDR3 consists of 18 residues. From germline, CDR1 is WNHNN and CDR2 SYGVQD (reference sequence). Written as DNA, the CDR3 is TGCGCCAGCAGTTCTCCGGGACTAGCGGGGGGGCGAACCGGGGAGCTGTTTTTT. As protein: CASSSPGLAGGRTGELFF.

Only a few counts were recorded for this clone. The chain combines TRBV30 with TRBJ2-2; D is undetermined. The CDR3 contains 13 residues. CDR1 is GTSNPN, CDR2 SVGIG, per germline (reference sequence). Trimming stripped 2 bases from V and 6 bases from J, with 10 bases between. For the CDR3, the DNA is TGTGCCTGGAGTCTCTACGGGTCCGGGGAGCTGTTTTTT. Its translation: CAWSLYGSGELFF.

V and J are TRBV6-6 and TRBJ1-2, with TRBD1 identical over 7 bases. The V segment lost 6 bases and the J segment 8 bases; nucleotides outside the gene matches: 6. There are 12 residues in the CDR3. Germline CDR1 MNHNY, CDR2 SVGAGI (reference sequence). Written as DNA, the CDR3 is TGTGCCAGCAGCAAGGACAGGTTCGGCTACACCTTC. It codes for CASSKDRFGYTF.

This sequence joins TRBV4-2 and TRBJ1-5; TRBD1 is a possible D gene (6 bases). Germline V lookup: CDR1 LGHNA, CDR2 YNFKEQ. This CDR3 contains 18 residues. The ends were cut back, 3 bases at V and 5 bases at J, with 23 bases in the middle. CDR3 in DNA: TGTGCCAGCAGCCAGAACAATGGGGGCCGGCAGGGAGATCAGCCCCAGCATTTT. This gives the protein CASSQNNGGRQGDQPQHF.

This chain links TRBV21-1 with TRBJ2-1; the D call in the table, TRBD1, was not verified against the DNA. TRBV21-1 represents a pseudogene. The CDR3 is made up of 19 amino acids. The CDR3 here is CASSKFETGPKGAYNEQFF. CDR3 nucleotides: TGTGCCAGCAGCAAATTCGAGACCGGCCCAAAGGGGGCCTACAATGAGCAGTTCTTC.

The CDR3 is CASSPNRQGTEAFF. DNA of the CDR3: TGTGCCAGCAGCCCAAACCGACAGGGAACTGAAGCTTTCTTT. The chain recombines TRBV5-4 with TRBJ1-1; 7 nucleotides align to TRBD1. This CDR3 comprises 14 residues. In germline, CDR1 is SGHNT, CDR2 YYREEE (reference sequence). V dropped 4 bases and J dropped 5; count of bases not matched to a gene: 8.

The table lists this clone with a few counts. V gene TRBV10-1 combines with J gene TRBJ1-1; the D is unclear. Germline CDR1 is WNHNN and CDR2 is SYGVQD (reference sequence). CDR3 length: 12 amino acids. Trimming left V 0 bases short and J 10 bases short, with 9 bases between. The CDR3 region is CASSESRIGAFF. Written as DNA, the CDR3 is TGCGCCAGCAGTGAGTCGAGGATAGGAGCTTTCTTT.

The gene calls are TRBV5-1 and TRBJ1-6; D unclear. The CDR3 consists of 18 residues. V shed 0 bases and J shed 0 bases, with 13 bases lying between them. The germline gives CDR1 SGHRS, CDR2 YFSETQ. Written as DNA, the CDR3 is TGCGCCAGCAGCTTGGTTGGTCACAGCAGCTCCTATAATTCACCCCTCCACTTT. Amino acids: CASSLVGHSSSYNSPLHF. Filled out from reference TRBV5-1 and TRBJ1-6, the complete variable domain reads KAGVTQTPRYLIKTRGQQVTLSCSPISGHRSVSWYQQTPGQGLQFLFEYFSETQRNKGNFPGRFSGRQFSNSRSEMNVSTLELGDSALYLCASSLVGHSSSYNSPLHFGNGTRLTVT.

This rearrangement joins TRBV6-5 to TRBJ1-3; TRBD1 aligns across 11 bases. Germline assignment: CDR1 MNHEY and CDR2 SVGAGI. The junction had 9 bases not matched to a gene; V was cut back by 6 bases and J by 11 bases. The CDR3 is made up of 14 amino acids. Here the CDR3 DNA reads TGTGCCAGCAGCCCCGGGACAGGGGGGATCGCCATATATTTT. Its protein product is CASSPGTGGIAIYF.

The chain carries TRBV7-3 and TRBJ2-1; 11 nucleotides match TRBD2. The CDR3 length is 15 residues. Looked up from germline, CDR1 is SGHTA and CDR2 is FQGTGA. Trimming took 5 bases from V and 7 from J; bases not matched to a gene: 7. The CDR3 DNA follows: TGTGCCAGCAGCCCTAGCGGGGGGCTGGGGAATGAGCAGTTCTTC. Translating it yields CASSPSGGLGNEQFF.

CDR3 loop: CASSEQRWDRGVNIQYF. Written as DNA, the CDR3 is TGTGCCAGCAGTGAGCAGAGGTGGGACAGGGGTGTAAACATTCAGTACTTC. V gene TRBV2 combines with J gene TRBJ2-4; 10 nucleotides line up with TRBD1. Per germline, CDR1 SNHLY and CDR2 FYNNEI. CDR3 length: 17 amino acids. V was pared by 3 bases and J by 6 bases, with 11 bases of the junction left unmatched.

This clone was observed a few times. The chain uses TRBV6-6 and TRBJ1-2; 9 bases are a match to TRBD1. The V gene end was trimmed by 7 bases and the J gene end by 8 bases; junction bases not matched to a gene: 2. This CDR3 has 11 amino acids. Germline CDR1 and CDR2: MNHNY and SVGAGI (reference sequence). CDR3 sequence reads: CASKGQGGYTF. DNA for the CDR3: TGTGCCAGCAAGGGACAGGGCGGCTACACCTTC.

In this sample, this clone turned up a few times. The rearrangement links TRBV11-2 to TRBJ1-1; D may be TRBD1 (5 bases). Trimming cost V 1 base and J 5 bases, with 8 bases left between them. The CDR3 is 13 residues long. Germline assignment: CDR1 SGHAT and CDR2 FQNNGV. The CDR3 DNA sequence: TGTGCCAGCAGCTTAGGGCCAGGGACTGAAGCTTTCTTT. This codes for CASSLGPGTEAFF.